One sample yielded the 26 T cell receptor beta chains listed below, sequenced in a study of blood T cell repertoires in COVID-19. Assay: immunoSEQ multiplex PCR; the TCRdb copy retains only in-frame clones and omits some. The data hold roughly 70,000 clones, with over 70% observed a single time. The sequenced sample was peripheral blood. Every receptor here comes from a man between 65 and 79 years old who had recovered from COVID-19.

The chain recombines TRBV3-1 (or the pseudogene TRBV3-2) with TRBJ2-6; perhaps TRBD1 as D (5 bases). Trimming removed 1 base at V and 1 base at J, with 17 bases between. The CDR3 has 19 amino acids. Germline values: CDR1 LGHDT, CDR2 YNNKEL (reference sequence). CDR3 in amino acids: CASSQGPQAGPSGANVLTF. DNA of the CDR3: TGTGCCAGCAGCCAAGGCCCACAGGCAGGGCCATCTGGGGCCAACGTCCTGACTTTC.

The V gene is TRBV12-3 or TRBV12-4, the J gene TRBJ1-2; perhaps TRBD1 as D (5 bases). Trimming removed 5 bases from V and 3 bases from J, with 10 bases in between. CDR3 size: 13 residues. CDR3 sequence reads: CASSLGGDYGYTF. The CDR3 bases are TGTGCCAGCAGTCTGGGGGGGGACTATGGCTACACCTTC.

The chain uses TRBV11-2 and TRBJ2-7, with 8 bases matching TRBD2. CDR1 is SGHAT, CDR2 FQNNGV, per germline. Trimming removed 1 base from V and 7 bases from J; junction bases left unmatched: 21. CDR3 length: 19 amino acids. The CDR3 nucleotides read TGTGCCAGCAGCTTAGGGGGGTCTAGCGGGTCCCCGGCAGTAGGAGAGCAGTACTTC. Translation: CASSLGGSSGSPAVGEQYF.

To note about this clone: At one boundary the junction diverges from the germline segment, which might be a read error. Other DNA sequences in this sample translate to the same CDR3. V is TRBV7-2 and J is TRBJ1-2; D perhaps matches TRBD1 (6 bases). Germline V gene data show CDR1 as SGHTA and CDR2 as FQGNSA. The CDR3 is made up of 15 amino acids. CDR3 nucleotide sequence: TGTGCCAGCAGCTTAGCGTCGGGGGGCTACTATGGCTATACCTTC. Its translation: CASSLASGGYYGYTF.

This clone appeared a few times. CDR3 sequence (DNA): TGTGCCAGCAGTGACTCCCGGGGAGAGACCCAGTACTTC. It specifies CASSDSRGETQYF. This chain connects TRBV6-4 to TRBJ2-5; tentatively, D is TRBD2 (5 bases). CDR1 and CDR2 from the germline V gene are MRHNA and SNTAGT. The CDR3 totals 13 residues. The V and J ends lost 0 bases and 4 bases respectively, with 6 bases between them.

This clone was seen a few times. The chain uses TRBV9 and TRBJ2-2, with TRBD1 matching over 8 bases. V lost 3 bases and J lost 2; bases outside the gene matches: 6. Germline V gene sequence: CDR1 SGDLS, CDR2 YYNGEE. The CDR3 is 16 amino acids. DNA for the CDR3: TGTGCCAGCAGCGCCGCAGGGGGCGGAAACACCGGGGAGCTGTTTTTT. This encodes CASSAAGGGNTGELFF.

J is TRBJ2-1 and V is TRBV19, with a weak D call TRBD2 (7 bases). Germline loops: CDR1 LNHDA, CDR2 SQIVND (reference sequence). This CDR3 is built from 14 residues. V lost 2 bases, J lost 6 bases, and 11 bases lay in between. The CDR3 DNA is TGTGCCAGTAGTATAATGGGGGGGCCCAATGAGCAGTTCTTC. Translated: CASSIMGGPNEQFF.

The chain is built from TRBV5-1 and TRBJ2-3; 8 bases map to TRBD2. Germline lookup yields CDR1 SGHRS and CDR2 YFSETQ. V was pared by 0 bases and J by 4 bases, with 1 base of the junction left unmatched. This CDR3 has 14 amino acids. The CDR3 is CASSLAGGADTQYF. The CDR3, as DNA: TGCGCCAGCAGCTTGGCGGGAGGGGCAGATACGCAGTATTTT.

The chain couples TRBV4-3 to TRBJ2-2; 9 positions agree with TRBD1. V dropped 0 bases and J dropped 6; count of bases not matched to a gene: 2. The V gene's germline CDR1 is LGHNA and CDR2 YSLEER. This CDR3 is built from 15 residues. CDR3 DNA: TGCGCCAGCAGCCAAGAAGACAGGGGGGCCGGGGAGCTGTTTTTT. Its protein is CASSQEDRGAGELFF.

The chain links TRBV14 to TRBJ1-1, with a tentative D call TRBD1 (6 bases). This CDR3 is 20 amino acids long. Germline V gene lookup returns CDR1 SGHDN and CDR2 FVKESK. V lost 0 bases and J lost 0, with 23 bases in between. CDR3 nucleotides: TGTGCCAGCAGCCAAGAATTGGGATACGGGACATACCACATGAACACTGAAGCTTTCTTT. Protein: CASSQELGYGTYHMNTEAFF.

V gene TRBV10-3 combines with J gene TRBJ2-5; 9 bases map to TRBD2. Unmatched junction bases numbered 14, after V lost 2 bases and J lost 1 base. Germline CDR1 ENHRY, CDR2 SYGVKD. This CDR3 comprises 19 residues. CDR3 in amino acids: CAISETINLAGESQETQYF. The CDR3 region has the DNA TGTGCCATCAGTGAGACGATTAATTTAGCGGGAGAGTCCCAAGAGACCCAGTACTTC.

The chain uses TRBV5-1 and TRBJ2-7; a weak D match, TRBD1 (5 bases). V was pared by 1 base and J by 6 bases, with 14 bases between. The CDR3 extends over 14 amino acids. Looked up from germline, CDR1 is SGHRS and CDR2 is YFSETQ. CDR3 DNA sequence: TGCGCCAGCAGCTTGCATGGGCAGGGTGGCGAGCAGTACTTC. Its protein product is CASSLHGQGGEQYF.

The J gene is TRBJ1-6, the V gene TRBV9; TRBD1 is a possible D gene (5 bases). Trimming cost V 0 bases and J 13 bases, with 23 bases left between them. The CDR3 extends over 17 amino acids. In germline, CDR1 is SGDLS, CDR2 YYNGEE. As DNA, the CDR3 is TGTGCCAGCAGCGTAGATGGGGCCAGGACCCAGGACGATCCCCTCCACTTT. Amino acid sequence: CASSVDGARTQDDPLHF.

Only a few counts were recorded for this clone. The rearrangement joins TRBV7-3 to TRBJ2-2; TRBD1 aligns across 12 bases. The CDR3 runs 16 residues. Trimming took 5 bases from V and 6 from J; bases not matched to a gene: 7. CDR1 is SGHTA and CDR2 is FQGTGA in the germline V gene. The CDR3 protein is CASSLGTGGLSGELFF. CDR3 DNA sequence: TGTGCCAGCAGCCTAGGGACAGGGGGCCTGTCCGGGGAGCTGTTTTTT.

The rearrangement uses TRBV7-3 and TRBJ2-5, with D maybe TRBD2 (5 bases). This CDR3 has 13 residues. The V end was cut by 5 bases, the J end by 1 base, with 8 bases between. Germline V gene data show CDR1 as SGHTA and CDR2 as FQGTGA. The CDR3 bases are TGTGCCAGCAGCGTCCGGGGCCAAGAGACCCAGTACTTC. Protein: CASSVRGQETQYF.

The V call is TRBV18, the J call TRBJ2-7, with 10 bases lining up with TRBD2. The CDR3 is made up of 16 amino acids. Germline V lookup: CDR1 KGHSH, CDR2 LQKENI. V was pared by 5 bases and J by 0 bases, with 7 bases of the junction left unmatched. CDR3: CASSYSSGGASYEQYF. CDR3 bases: TGTGCCAGCTCATATTCAAGCGGGGGGGCCTCCTACGAGCAGTACTTC.

The CDR3 region is CASSDPYGREGRQHYNEQFF. The CDR3 coding sequence is TGCGCCAGCAGTGACCCCTATGGGCGGGAGGGGAGACAACACTACAATGAGCAGTTCTTC. V usage is TRBV10-2 and J usage is TRBJ2-1; TRBD2 matches at 9 bases. Germline-derived CDR1 and CDR2 are WSHSY and SAAADI. With 3 bases clipped from V and 3 bases from J, the junction kept 18 bases outside the gene matches. The CDR3 runs to 20 residues.

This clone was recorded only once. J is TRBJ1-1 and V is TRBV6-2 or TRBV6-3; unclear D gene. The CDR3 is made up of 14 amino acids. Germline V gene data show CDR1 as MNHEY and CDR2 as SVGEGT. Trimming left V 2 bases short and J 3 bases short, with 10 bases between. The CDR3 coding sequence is TGTGCCAGCAGTTACAGGGCGCGGGACACTGAAGCTTTCTTT. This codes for CASSYRARDTEAFF.

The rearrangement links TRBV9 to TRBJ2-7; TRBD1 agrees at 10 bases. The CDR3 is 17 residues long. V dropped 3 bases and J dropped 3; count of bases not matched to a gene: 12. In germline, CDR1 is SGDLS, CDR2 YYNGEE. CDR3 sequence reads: CASSASLTGGPNYEQYF. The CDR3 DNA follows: TGTGCCAGCAGCGCATCCCTGACAGGGGGCCCCAACTACGAGCAGTACTTC.

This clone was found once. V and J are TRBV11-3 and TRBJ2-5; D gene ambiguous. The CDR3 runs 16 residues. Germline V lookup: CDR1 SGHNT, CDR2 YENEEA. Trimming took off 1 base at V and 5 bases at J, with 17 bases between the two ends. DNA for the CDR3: TGTGCCAGCAGCTTAGCTAGTTCCGCGATCCGGGAGACCCAGTACTTC. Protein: CASSLASSAIRETQYF.

CDR3: CASSLGQDLDGYTF. The CDR3 coding sequence is TGCGCCAGCAGCTTGGGGCAGGACTTGGATGGCTACACCTTC. The chain is built from TRBV5-1 and TRBJ1-2; no clear D gene. CDR3 length: 14 residues. CDR1 is SGHRS, CDR2 YFSETQ, per germline. Trimming took 0 bases from V and 6 from J, leaving 12 bases between them.

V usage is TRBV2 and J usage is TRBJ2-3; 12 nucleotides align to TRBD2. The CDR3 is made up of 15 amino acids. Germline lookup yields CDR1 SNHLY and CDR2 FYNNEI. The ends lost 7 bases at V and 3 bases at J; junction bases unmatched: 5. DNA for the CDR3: TGTGCCAGCACCGCCCTAGCGGGAGGGACAGATACGCAGTATTTT. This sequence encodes CASTALAGGTDTQYF.

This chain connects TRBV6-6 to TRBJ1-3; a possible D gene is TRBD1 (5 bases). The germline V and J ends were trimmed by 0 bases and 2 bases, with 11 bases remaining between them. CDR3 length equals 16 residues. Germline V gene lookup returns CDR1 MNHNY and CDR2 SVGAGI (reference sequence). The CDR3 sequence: CASSYSPGGAGNTIYF. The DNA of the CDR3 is TGTGCCAGCAGTTACTCCCCGGGGGGGGCTGGAAACACCATATATTTT.

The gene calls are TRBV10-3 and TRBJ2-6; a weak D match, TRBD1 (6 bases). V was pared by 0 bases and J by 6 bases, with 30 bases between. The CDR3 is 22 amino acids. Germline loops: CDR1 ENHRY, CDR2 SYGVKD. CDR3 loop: CAISESFGTRVQGVLEANVLTF. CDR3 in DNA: TGTGCCATCAGTGAGTCATTCGGTACTCGGGTACAGGGCGTCCTGGAGGCCAACGTCCTGACTTTC.

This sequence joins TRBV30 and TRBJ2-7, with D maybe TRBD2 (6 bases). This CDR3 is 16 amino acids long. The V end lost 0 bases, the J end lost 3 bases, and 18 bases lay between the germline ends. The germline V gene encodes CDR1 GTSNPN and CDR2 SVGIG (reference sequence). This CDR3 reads CAWSVRDSRFYYEQYF. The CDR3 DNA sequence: TGTGCCTGGAGTGTACGGGACTCCCGCTTCTACTACGAGCAGTACTTC.

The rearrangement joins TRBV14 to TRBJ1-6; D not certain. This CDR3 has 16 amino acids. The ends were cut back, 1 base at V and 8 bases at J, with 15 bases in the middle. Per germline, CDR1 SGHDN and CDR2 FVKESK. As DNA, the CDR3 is TGTGCCAGCAGCCAAGGGCGGCAGACTATAGATTCACCCCTCCACTTT. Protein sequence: CASSQGRQTIDSPLHF.